This T cell receptor (beta chain) derives from a study of cytomegalovirus exposure and HLA in healthy donors. The PCR made use of 60 Vbeta and 13 Jbeta primers. As originally analysed: An analysis that came later counted some 81 million unique TCR beta chains, some 11 million shared. This table comes from immunoSEQ multiplex PCR, and its TCRdb copy is limited to in-frame clones, with some not included. V and J calls and clone size come straight from that table; D and trimming were deduced from the DNA. Of roughly 100,000 clones in the sample, around 70% were seen once. The sequenced material came from PBMCs. This clonotype was obtained from a woman in her forties or fifties in good health and CMV-seropositive.

The CDR3 loop reads CASRAAQIGAVLFF. The CDR3 region has the DNA TGTGCCAGCAGAGCGGCGCAAATAGGCGCGGTTCTGTTTTTT. The rearrangement uses TRBV2 and TRBJ1-4; D remains ambiguous. The CDR3 sequence is 14 residues long. CDR1 is SNHLY, CDR2 FYNNEI, per germline. Trimming stripped 6 bases from V and 14 bases from J, with 22 bases between.